The 21 T cell receptor beta chains below were found in one sample sequenced in a study of OX40 agonist ivuxolimab in advanced cancers. Profiled with immunoSEQ multiplex PCR; TCRdb holds only in-frame clones, not every one. This sample has 42,000 or so clones; about four fifths occur once, and the top ten carry 15%. This sample comprised CD4+ or CD8+ T cells sorted from blood, obtained in a trial of the OX40 agonist ivuxolimab. The receptors come from an adult with an advanced solid tumor such as melanoma, head and neck, liver or kidney cancer.

This rearrangement joins TRBV7-3 to TRBJ2-7, with D possibly matching TRBD1 (5 bases). Germline V gene sequence: CDR1 SGHTA, CDR2 FQGTGA. The ends were cut back, 4 bases at V and 4 bases at J, with 11 bases in the middle. The CDR3 is 13 residues long. The CDR3, as DNA: TGTGCCAGCAGCTCGACAGCTAGTTACGAGCAGTACTTC. This sequence encodes CASSSTASYEQYF.

V and J are TRBV7-9 and TRBJ2-5, with D tentatively TRBD2 (6 bases). The CDR3 runs 11 residues. V was trimmed by 5 bases and J by 9 bases, leaving 10 bases between them. CDR1 and CDR2 from the germline V gene are SEHNR and FQNEAQ (reference sequence). This CDR3 is CASSPGGAQYF. CDR3 nucleotides: TGTGCCAGCAGCCCCGGAGGGGCCCAGTACTTC.

The chain joins TRBV4-1 to TRBJ1-5; D gene ambiguous. Germline V gene lookup returns CDR1 MGHRA and CDR2 YSYEKL. Trimming stripped 4 bases from V and 2 bases from J, with 3 bases between. CDR3 length: 12 residues. CDR3 DNA sequence: TGCGCCAGCAGCCTTGGCAATCAGCCCCAGCATTTT. Its protein is CASSLGNQPQHF.

The J gene is TRBJ2-1, the V gene TRBV7-9, with a possible D match to TRBD1 (6 bases). The CDR3 has 14 amino acids. V lost 4 bases to trimming and J lost 4 bases, with 11 bases between them. Germline V gives CDR1 SEHNR, CDR2 FQNEAQ (reference sequence). The CDR3: CASSSPGQYNEQFF. In DNA form, the CDR3 reads TGTGCCAGCAGCTCACCGGGACAATACAATGAGCAGTTCTTC.

Comments on this clone: The sample holds other DNA sequences that translate to the same CDR3. V and J are TRBV7-8 and TRBJ2-1; 10 bases are shared with TRBD2. The CDR3 contains 15 residues. Germline assignment: CDR1 SGHVS and CDR2 FQNEAQ. V dropped 5 bases and J dropped 4; count of bases not matched to a gene: 5. Here the CDR3 reads CASSRGLAEYNEQFF. In nucleotides, the CDR3 is TGTGCCAGCAGCCGAGGACTAGCGGAATACAATGAGCAGTTCTTC.

This clone is a singleton in its sample. This chain joins TRBV7-3 and TRBJ2-3, with D possibly TRBD2 on 6 matching bases. The germline V gene has CDR1 SGHTA and CDR2 FQGTGA. Trimming removed 6 bases from V and 5 bases from J, with 12 bases in between. This CDR3 spans 13 amino acids. DNA for the CDR3: TGTGCCAGCAGTGCATTGGGGGGAGATACGCAGTATTTT. This translates into CASSALGGDTQYF.

The V call is TRBV28, the J call TRBJ2-7; no firm D call. Germline CDR1 and CDR2: MDHEN and SYDVKM. Trimming left V 6 bases short and J 3 bases short, with 15 bases between. This CDR3 contains 14 residues. CDR3 bases: TGTGCCAGCAGACCCGCCGGGCTTCTCTACGAGCAGTACTTC. Translation: CASRPAGLLYEQYF. Drawing the rest from reference TRBV28 and TRBJ2-7, the complete variable domain is DVKVTQSSRYLVKRTGEKVFLECVQDMDHENMFWYRQDPGLGLRLIYFSYDVKMKEKGDIPEGYSVSREKKERFSLILESASTNQTSMYLCASRPAGLLYEQYFGPGTRLTVT.

The chain couples TRBV4-1 to TRBJ1-2; D remains ambiguous. The V end was cut by 3 bases, the J end by 4 bases, with 12 bases between. Germline V gene data show CDR1 as MGHRA and CDR2 as YSYEKL. There are 14 residues in the CDR3. The CDR3 is CASSHLTGSYGYTF. CDR3 coding DNA: TGCGCCAGCAGCCACCTGACCGGCAGCTATGGCTACACCTTC.

J is TRBJ2-3 and V is TRBV9; 11 nucleotides line up with TRBD2. The length of the CDR3 is 16 residues. CDR1 and CDR2 from the germline V gene are SGDLS and YYNGEE. The V segment lost 0 bases and the J segment 5 bases; nucleotides outside the gene matches: 5. The CDR3 region is CASSVGLAGGLDTQYF. The CDR3 DNA sequence: TGTGCCAGCAGCGTAGGGCTAGCGGGAGGTTTAGATACGCAGTATTTT.

J is TRBJ2-1 and V is TRBV5-1, with 8 bases lining up with TRBD2. The CDR3 consists of 14 residues. The V and J ends lost 3 bases and 2 bases, in that order; junction bases with no gene match: 1. Germline assignment: CDR1 SGHRS and CDR2 YFSETQ. The CDR3 here is CASSWTSPYNEQFF. The CDR3 region has the DNA TGCGCCAGCAGCTGGACTAGCCCCTACAATGAGCAGTTCTTC.

The chain employs TRBV29-1 and TRBJ2-1, with 10 bases identical to TRBD2. CDR1 SQVTM and CDR2 ANQGSEA come from the germline V gene. V shed 6 bases and J 13 bases; nucleotides not matched to a gene: 15. The CDR3 is made up of 14 amino acids. For the CDR3, the DNA is TGCAGCGTCTTCTCCCCCCGGACTAGCGGAACCCAGTTCTTC. This encodes CSVFSPRTSGTQFF.

V is TRBV10-3 and J is TRBJ2-7; perhaps TRBD2 as D (6 bases). CDR1 and CDR2 (germline): ENHRY, SYGVKD. V lost 2 bases and J lost 10, with 15 bases in between. There are 13 residues in the CDR3. The CDR3 DNA reads as TGTGCCATCAGTGAGCCATTAGAGCGGGTCCAGTACTTC. Amino acids: CAISEPLERVQYF.

There are a few counts of this clone. The rearrangement uses TRBV6-4 and TRBJ2-3, with 7 positions matching TRBD1. Germline assignment: CDR1 MRHNA and CDR2 SNTAGT. This CDR3 comprises 15 residues. V trimming: 0 bases; J trimming: 5 bases; junction bases outside the gene matches: 5. The DNA of the CDR3 is TGTGCCAGCAGTGACTCGATTCAGGGGGTAGATACGCAGTATTTT. This translates into CASSDSIQGVDTQYF.

This clone was seen a few times. The genes are TRBV5-4 and TRBJ1-1; the match to TRBD1 covers 9 bases. Germline-derived CDR1 and CDR2 are SGHNT and YYREEE (reference sequence). The CDR3 has 14 amino acids. V shed 3 bases, J shed 4 bases, and the junction held 4 bases outside the gene matches. CDR3 protein: CASSYKTGGTEAFF. As DNA, the CDR3 is TGTGCCAGCAGCTACAAGACAGGGGGCACTGAAGCTTTCTTT.

This clone was recorded a few times. The chain links TRBV19 to TRBJ2-1; weak D call: TRBD1 (5 bases). Germline V CDR1 and CDR2: LNHDA, SQIVND (reference sequence). The germline V and J ends were trimmed by 0 bases and 0 bases, with 9 bases remaining between them. This CDR3 has 16 amino acids. In nucleotides, the CDR3 is TGTGCCAGTAGTATAGAAGGCAGGGCCTCCTACAATGAGCAGTTCTTC. This codes for CASSIEGRASYNEQFF. The full variable domain, rest sourced from reference TRBV19 and TRBJ2-1, is DGGITQSPKYLFRKEGQNVTLSCEQNLNHDAMYWYRQDPGQGLRLIYYSQIVNDFQKGDIAEGYSVSREKKESFPLTVTSAQKNPTAFYLCASSIEGRASYNEQFFGPGTRLTVL.

V is TRBV19 and J is TRBJ1-2, with D maybe TRBD1 (6 bases). V was shortened by 5 bases and J by 4 bases, with 11 bases between the two germline ends. Germline V gene data show CDR1 as LNHDA and CDR2 as SQIVND (reference sequence). The CDR3 consists of 13 residues. The CDR3 reads CASSPGGGYGYTF. The CDR3 DNA sequence: TGTGCCAGTAGTCCGGGAGGGGGCTATGGCTACACCTTC.

The chain combines TRBV4-2 with TRBJ1-1; D is perhaps TRBD1 (5 bases). Looked up from germline, CDR1 is LGHNA and CDR2 is YNFKEQ. V was clipped by 4 bases and J by 12 bases, with 12 bases between them. CDR3 length: 11 amino acids. CDR3 sequence reads: CASSRGSGTFF. The CDR3 nucleotides read TGTGCCAGCAGCCGGGGGTCGGGGACTTTCTTT.

The V and J genes are TRBV7-8 and TRBJ1-1; D not resolved. CDR3 length: 13 amino acids. The germline V and J ends were trimmed by 1 base and 4 bases, with 7 bases remaining between them. In germline, CDR1 is SGHVS, CDR2 FQNEAQ. The CDR3 protein is CASSLGPATEAFF. The CDR3 DNA reads as TGTGCCAGCAGCTTAGGGCCGGCCACTGAAGCTTTCTTT.

V is TRBV19 and J is TRBJ2-1; D remains ambiguous. From germline, CDR1 is LNHDA and CDR2 SQIVND (reference sequence). The CDR3 has 13 amino acids. Trimming took off 1 base at V and 2 bases at J, with 3 bases between the two ends. The CDR3 sequence is CASSIGTYNEQFF. The CDR3 nucleotides are TGTGCCAGTAGTATAGGAACCTACAATGAGCAGTTCTTC.

This clone was seen a handful of times. This rearrangement joins TRBV19 to TRBJ2-7; TRBD1 aligns across 7 bases. The ends lost 5 bases at V and 7 bases at J; junction bases unmatched: 11. CDR1 and CDR2 (germline): LNHDA, SQIVND (reference sequence). The CDR3 covers 14 residues. The CDR3 loop is CASSVDRLSGEQYF. CDR3 DNA sequence: TGTGCCAGTAGTGTGGACAGGTTGTCGGGAGAGCAGTACTTC.

The CDR3 DNA reads as TGTGCCAGCAGTGAAGTAGGCCTACTCCAAGAGACCCAGTACTTC. Residues: CASSEVGLLQETQYF. The J gene is TRBJ2-5, the V gene TRBV6-1; D not certain. CDR3 size: 15 residues. In germline, CDR1 is MNHNS, CDR2 SASEGT. With 1 base removed from V and 1 base from J, the gap between germline ends came to 10 bases.